The next 31 T cell receptor beta chains were all read from a single sample in a study of shared clonotypes between healthy human individuals. Clones were read by immunoSEQ multiplex PCR, and TCRdb kept only the in-frame ones, dropping some. The data contain approximately 1.5 million clones, around 98% of them singletons. The specimen sequenced was naive CD4+ T cells sorted from blood. Noted subset: CD45RA+ positively selected. The origin of the receptors is a man aged 25 to 40 in good health.

The chain joins TRBV27 to TRBJ1-2; a weak D match, TRBD1 (6 bases). The length of the CDR3 is 14 residues. The germline CDR1 and CDR2 sequences are MNHEY and SMNVEV (reference sequence). V lost 3 bases, J lost 0 bases, and 8 bases lay in between. CDR3: CASSLQGPNYGYTF. The CDR3 bases are TGTGCCAGCAGTTTGCAGGGGCCTAACTATGGCTACACCTTC.

This sequence joins TRBV6-5 and TRBJ2-7; unclear D gene. The CDR3 has 11 amino acids. Germline assignment: CDR1 MNHEY and CDR2 SVGAGI. Trimming left V 4 bases short and J 5 bases short, with 6 bases between. CDR3 residues: CASSSYDEQYF. The CDR3 coding sequence is TGTGCCAGCAGTTCCTACGACGAGCAGTACTTC.

The chain is built from TRBV5-5 and TRBJ2-5, with D maybe TRBD2 (5 bases). V was shortened by 7 bases and J by 5 bases, with 15 bases between the two germline ends. There are 13 residues in the CDR3. Per germline, CDR1 SGHKS and CDR2 YYEKEE (reference sequence). CDR3: CASAGLEVETQYF. CDR3 DNA: TGTGCCAGCGCTGGACTTGAGGTCGAGACCCAGTACTTC.

J is TRBJ1-1 and V is TRBV7-2; D is ambiguous. Trimming shortened V by 0 bases and J by 4 bases, and 6 bases separated the two germline ends. The V gene's germline CDR1 is SGHTA and CDR2 FQGNSA. The CDR3 is 13 amino acids. As DNA, the CDR3 is TGTGCCAGCAGCTTAGCCTTGGGCACTGAAGCTTTCTTT. Translation: CASSLALGTEAFF.

The chain is built from TRBV7-6 and TRBJ2-2; TRBD2 matches 10 bases. Germline-derived CDR1 and CDR2 are SGHVS and FNYEAQ. V gave up 6 bases and J gave up 0 bases; unmatched junction bases: 13. CDR3 size: 19 residues. The CDR3, as DNA: TGTGCCAGCAGTTCCCGGGTAGCGGGAGGTGGGTCGAACACCGGGGAGCTGTTTTTT. Translation gives CASSSRVAGGGSNTGELFF.

The rearrangement joins TRBV18 to TRBJ2-7; TRBD1 might be the D (5 bases). V was trimmed by 6 bases and J by 4 bases, leaving 13 bases between them. CDR3 size: 13 residues. Germline CDR1 and CDR2: KGHSH and LQKENI. The CDR3 nucleotides are TGTGCCAGCTCCCGCCAAGGGGAATACGAGCAGTACTTC. It is translated as CASSRQGEYEQYF.

The rearrangement uses TRBV5-4 and TRBJ2-7, with 8 bases fitting TRBD1. CDR3 length: 13 amino acids. Germline-derived CDR1 and CDR2 are SGHNT and YYREEE (reference sequence). The V segment lost 1 base and the J segment 6 bases; nucleotides outside the gene matches: 3. CDR3 coding DNA: TGTGCCAGCAGCTTGCAGGGGGCACGCGAGCAGTACTTC. This codes for CASSLQGAREQYF.

This sequence joins TRBV6-1 and TRBJ1-4; 10 bases align to TRBD1. The CDR3 is 14 amino acids. Germline V gene sequence: CDR1 MNHNS, CDR2 SASEGT. V lost 6 bases, J lost 7 bases, and 5 bases stayed unmatched. CDR3 bases: TGTGCCAGCAGACCGGGACAGGGGCGTGAAAAACTGTTTTTT. This gives the protein CASRPGQGREKLFF.

V gene TRBV5-4 combines with J gene TRBJ2-7; D perhaps matches TRBD1 (6 bases). With 5 bases removed from V and 4 bases from J, the gap between germline ends came to 16 bases. Germline values: CDR1 SGHNT, CDR2 YYREEE (reference sequence). The CDR3 loop spans 14 amino acids. CDR3 nucleotide sequence: TGTGCCAGCAGATCAAGCCGACAGGAATACGAGCAGTACTTC. This sequence encodes CASRSSRQEYEQYF.

As concerns this clone: The same CDR3 is also encoded by other DNA sequences in this sample. The chain employs TRBV18 and TRBJ2-7, with D possibly matching TRBD1 (5 bases). CDR1 is KGHSH, CDR2 LQKENI, per germline. The CDR3 runs 13 residues. With 4 bases removed from V and 0 bases from J, the gap between germline ends came to 7 bases. CDR3 region: CASSQGISYEQYF. CDR3 bases: TGTGCCAGCTCACAGGGGATCTCCTACGAGCAGTACTTC.

The rearrangement uses TRBV7-6 and TRBJ1-2; D perhaps matches TRBD1 (5 bases). This CDR3 contains 13 residues. The V end lost 5 bases, the J end lost 4 bases, and 11 bases lay between the germline ends. From germline, CDR1 is SGHVS and CDR2 FNYEAQ. CDR3 DNA: TGTGCCAGCAGCCAAGCAGGGACCTATGGCTACACCTTC. Its translation is CASSQAGTYGYTF.

The V gene is TRBV19, the J gene TRBJ1-5, with a tentative D call TRBD1 (5 bases). Germline CDR1 LNHDA, CDR2 SQIVND (reference sequence). The CDR3 has 13 amino acids. V was pared by 7 bases and J by 2 bases, with 9 bases between. The CDR3 protein is CASKGVGNQPQHF. In DNA, the CDR3 is TGTGCCAGTAAAGGGGTAGGCAATCAGCCCCAGCATTTT.

The chain uses TRBV5-3 and TRBJ1-5, with 8 bases matching TRBD1. TRBV5-3 is assigned to the ORF class and has an uncertain function. Germline trimming cut 5 bases from V and 6 bases from J; bases unmatched to any gene: 4. The CDR3 consists of 13 residues. As DNA, the CDR3 is TGTGCCAGAAGGGACAGGGCGGGTCAGCCCCAGCATTTT. Residues: CARRDRAGQPQHF.

This CDR3 is CASSLEQPGLTQYF. CDR3 coding DNA: TGCGCCAGCAGCTTGGAACAGCCGGGACTTACGCAGTATTTT. The chain combines TRBV5-1 with TRBJ2-3; maybe TRBD2 (6 bases). The V end lost 0 bases, the J end lost 8 bases, and 13 bases lay between the germline ends. The CDR3 covers 14 residues. Germline V gene lookup returns CDR1 SGHRS and CDR2 YFSETQ.

The rearrangement uses TRBV5-6 and TRBJ2-1; 9 nucleotides agree with TRBD2. Germline CDR1 SGHDT, CDR2 YYEEEE. With V trimmed by 4 bases and J by 9 bases, 11 bases remained unmatched. The CDR3 spans 15 residues. CDR3 loop: CASSPLGGRAVEQFF. The CDR3 DNA is TGTGCCAGCAGCCCGCTAGGCGGGAGGGCCGTTGAGCAGTTCTTC.

The chain employs TRBV10-3 and TRBJ2-5; tentatively, D is TRBD1 (6 bases). There are 17 residues in the CDR3. CDR1 is ENHRY, CDR2 SYGVKD, per germline. V dropped 0 bases and J dropped 0 bases, with 14 bases sitting between them. This chain's CDR3 is CAISESSRQDYQETQYF. The CDR3 DNA reads TGTGCCATCAGTGAGTCAAGCCGACAGGATTACCAAGAGACCCAGTACTTC.

The chain carries TRBV6-6 and TRBJ2-2; 8 bases line up with TRBD1. J gave up 7 bases and V 4 bases, and 8 bases lay outside the gene matches. The CDR3 sequence is 15 residues long. Germline values: CDR1 MNHNY, CDR2 SVGAGI (reference sequence). CDR3 sequence: CASSSWTGSGGELFF. The CDR3 nucleotides read TGTGCCAGCAGTTCTTGGACAGGGTCGGGCGGGGAGCTGTTTTTT.

The rearrangement uses TRBV6-5 and TRBJ2-7, with a possible D match to TRBD1 (5 bases). From germline, CDR1 is MNHEY and CDR2 SVGAGI. This CDR3 has 14 residues. V was pared by 5 bases and J by 3 bases, with 14 bases between. The CDR3: CASSKGQGFYEQYF. The CDR3 DNA follows: TGTGCCAGCAGTAAGGGGCAGGGATTCTACGAGCAGTACTTC.

The chain has TRBV10-3 and TRBJ1-1, with D maybe TRBD1 (5 bases). The V end lost 4 bases, the J end lost 0 bases, and 12 bases lay between the germline ends. The length of the CDR3 is 15 residues. Germline-derived CDR1 and CDR2 are ENHRY and SYGVKD. CDR3 coding DNA: TGTGCCATCAGTGGGGGCTTAGGGTTGAACACTGAAGCTTTCTTT. It codes for CAISGGLGLNTEAFF.

The sample holds one count of this clone. The chain recombines TRBV7-2 with TRBJ1-2; 10 positions match TRBD1. The CDR3 extends over 16 amino acids. From germline, CDR1 is SGHTA and CDR2 FQGNSA. The V gene end was trimmed by 5 bases and the J gene end by 4 bases; junction bases not matched to a gene: 10. The CDR3 is CASSRRQGAASYGYTF. In nucleotides, the CDR3 is TGTGCCAGCAGCCGCCGACAGGGGGCCGCTTCCTATGGCTACACCTTC.

The V call is TRBV6-1, the J call TRBJ2-5; D is ambiguous. V dropped 4 bases and J dropped 5 bases, with 14 bases sitting between them. Germline CDR1 reads MNHNS; CDR2 reads SASEGT. The CDR3 totals 14 residues. CDR3 loop: CASSVEGLWETQYF. In nucleotides, the CDR3 is TGTGCCAGCAGTGTTGAAGGTCTTTGGGAGACCCAGTACTTC.

A remark on this clone: Different DNA sequences within this sample yield the same CDR3. The chain couples TRBV28 to TRBJ2-1; TRBD2 agrees at 10 bases. Germline CDR1 reads MDHEN; CDR2 reads SYDVKM. The V and J ends lost 8 bases and 4 bases, in that order; junction bases with no gene match: 5. The CDR3 consists of 14 residues. The CDR3 DNA reads TGTGCCAGCCGGACTAGCGGTAGATACAATGAGCAGTTCTTC. Translating it yields CASRTSGRYNEQFF.

This chain uses TRBV6-5 with TRBJ2-5; either TRBD1 or TRBD2 may fit D (6 bases each). Trimming cost V 7 bases and J 13 bases, with 16 bases left between them. The germline V gene encodes CDR1 MNHEY and CDR2 SVGAGI. The CDR3 extends over 11 amino acids. CDR3 sequence reads: CASTQGGLMYF. CDR3 in DNA: TGTGCCAGCACCCAAGGGGGGCTGATGTACTTC.

The rearrangement joins TRBV11-3 to TRBJ2-5; no definite D call. The CDR3 runs 14 residues. V was pared by 0 bases and J by 2 bases, with 7 bases between. Germline assignment: CDR1 SGHNT and CDR2 YENEEA. In DNA, the CDR3 is TGTGCCAGCAGCTTAGAGGAGATTCAAGAGACCCAGTACTTC. This sequence encodes CASSLEEIQETQYF.

The gene calls are TRBV28 and TRBJ2-1; D may be TRBD1 or TRBD2 (7 bases each). Germline-derived CDR1 and CDR2 are MDHEN and SYDVKM. Trimming pared 8 bases from V and 7 bases from J, leaving 21 bases between. CDR3 size: 15 residues. The CDR3 protein is CASSQGGRGTNEQFF. In nucleotides, the CDR3 is TGTGCCAGCTCGCAGGGGGGGAGAGGGACAAATGAGCAGTTCTTC.

CDR3 nucleotides: TGTGCCACCAGCAGAGATGGGGGGTTCACTGAAGCTTTCTTT. Translating it yields CATSRDGGFTEAFF. This rearrangement joins TRBV15 to TRBJ1-1, with a weak D call TRBD1 (5 bases). The CDR3 covers 14 residues. The V end lost 0 bases, the J end lost 4 bases, and 9 bases lay between the germline ends. Germline V gene sequence: CDR1 LNHNV, CDR2 YYDKDF (reference sequence).

The V and J genes are TRBV4-1 and TRBJ2-3; D remains ambiguous. This CDR3 has 13 amino acids. Trimming took off 0 bases at V and 5 bases at J, with 6 bases between the two ends. Germline V gene lookup returns CDR1 MGHRA and CDR2 YSYEKL. This chain's CDR3 is CASSQDRVDTQYF. CDR3 sequence (DNA): TGCGCCAGCAGCCAAGATAGGGTAGATACGCAGTATTTT.

This sequence joins TRBV29-1 and TRBJ2-7; D possibly corresponds to TRBD1 (5 bases). Deletions cut 7 bases from V and 10 bases from J, with 23 bases between. Germline V gives CDR1 SQVTM, CDR2 ANQGSEA. The CDR3 spans 13 residues. CDR3 amino acids: CSASSRATDPQYF. The CDR3 DNA follows: TGCAGCGCCTCATCCAGGGCGACAGACCCTCAGTACTTC.

V is TRBV9 and J is TRBJ2-3, with D perhaps TRBD1 or TRBD2 (5 bases each). CDR3 size: 14 residues. Trimming stripped 0 bases from V and 5 bases from J, with 10 bases between. Per the germline V gene, CDR1 is SGDLS and CDR2 is YYNGEE. The CDR3 reads CASSVAGTRDTQYF. CDR3 sequence (DNA): TGTGCCAGCAGCGTAGCCGGGACCCGAGATACGCAGTATTTT. Full variable domain (rest looked up from reference TRBV9 and TRBJ2-3): DSGVTQTPKHLITATGQRVTLRCSPRSGDLSVYWYQQSLDQGLQFLIQYYNGEERAKGNILERFSAQQFPDLHSELNLSSLELGDSALYFCASSVAGTRDTQYFGPGTRLTVL.

The chain is built from TRBV28 and TRBJ1-2; D gene uncertain. Trimming took 5 bases from V and 8 from J, leaving 24 bases between them. Looked up from germline, CDR1 is MDHEN and CDR2 is SYDVKM. This CDR3 is 16 amino acids long. The CDR3 DNA sequence: TGTGCCAGCAGTCCAACTTGGGCCTACACGACGAGAGGCTACACCTTC. Translation gives CASSPTWAYTTRGYTF.

The rearrangement joins TRBV5-4 to TRBJ1-2; D call uncertain. This CDR3 is 14 amino acids long. The germline V and J ends were trimmed by 3 bases and 2 bases, with 11 bases remaining between them. Germline V gives CDR1 SGHNT, CDR2 YYREEE (reference sequence). CDR3 loop: CASSSRSTNYGYTF. CDR3 nucleotide sequence: TGTGCCAGCAGCTCAAGGTCAACCAACTATGGCTACACCTTC.